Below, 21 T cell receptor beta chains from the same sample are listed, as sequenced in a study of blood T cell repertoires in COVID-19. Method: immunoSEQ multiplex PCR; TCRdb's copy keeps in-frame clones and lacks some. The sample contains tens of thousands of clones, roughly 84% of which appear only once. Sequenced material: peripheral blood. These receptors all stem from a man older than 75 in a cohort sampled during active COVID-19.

The CDR3 region is CASSVGDTNSPLHF. Written as DNA, the CDR3 is TGTGCCAGCAGCGTAGGGGACACCAATTCACCCCTCCACTTT. The J gene is TRBJ1-6, the V gene TRBV9; the D gene is possibly TRBD1 (6 bases). From germline, CDR1 is SGDLS and CDR2 YYNGEE. This CDR3 comprises 14 residues. V dropped 0 bases and J dropped 7 bases, with 8 bases sitting between them.

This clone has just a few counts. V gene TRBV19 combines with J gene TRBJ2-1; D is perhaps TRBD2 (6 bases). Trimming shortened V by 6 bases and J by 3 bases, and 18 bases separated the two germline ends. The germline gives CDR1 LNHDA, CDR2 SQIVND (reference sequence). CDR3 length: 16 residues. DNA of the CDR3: TGTGCCAGTAGCCGAGACGGGACTCGGATCTACAATGAGCAGTTCTTC. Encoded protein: CASSRDGTRIYNEQFF.

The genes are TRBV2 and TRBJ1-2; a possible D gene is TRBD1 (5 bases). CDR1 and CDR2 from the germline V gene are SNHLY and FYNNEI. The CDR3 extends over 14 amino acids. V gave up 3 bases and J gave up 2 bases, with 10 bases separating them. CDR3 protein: CASSEQGVNYGYTF. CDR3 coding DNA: TGTGCCAGCAGTGAGCAGGGCGTAAACTATGGCTACACCTTC.

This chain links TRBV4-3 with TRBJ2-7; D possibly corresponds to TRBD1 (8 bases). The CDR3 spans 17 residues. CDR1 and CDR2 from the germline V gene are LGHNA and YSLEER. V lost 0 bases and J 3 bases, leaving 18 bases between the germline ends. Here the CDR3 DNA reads TGCGCCAGCAGCCAAGATTTTCCAGGGGGCGGGAGCTACGAGCAGTACTTC. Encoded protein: CASSQDFPGGGSYEQYF.

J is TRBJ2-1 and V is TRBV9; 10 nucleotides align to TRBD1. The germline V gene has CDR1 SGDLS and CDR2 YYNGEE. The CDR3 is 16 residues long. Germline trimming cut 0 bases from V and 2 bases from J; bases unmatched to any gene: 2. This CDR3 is CASSVGQGAPYNEQFF. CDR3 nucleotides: TGTGCCAGCAGCGTAGGACAGGGGGCACCCTACAATGAGCAGTTCTTC.

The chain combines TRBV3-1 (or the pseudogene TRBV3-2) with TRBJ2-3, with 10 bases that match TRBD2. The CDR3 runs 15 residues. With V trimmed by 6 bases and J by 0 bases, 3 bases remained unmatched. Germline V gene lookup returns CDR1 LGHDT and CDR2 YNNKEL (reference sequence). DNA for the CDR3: TGTGCCAGCAGTTGGGGACTAGCGAGCACAGATACGCAGTATTTT. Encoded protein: CASSWGLASTDTQYF.

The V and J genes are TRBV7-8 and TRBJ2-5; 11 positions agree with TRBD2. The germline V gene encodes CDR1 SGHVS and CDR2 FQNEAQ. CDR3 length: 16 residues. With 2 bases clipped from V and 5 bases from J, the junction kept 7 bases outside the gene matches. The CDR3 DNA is TGTGCCAGCAGCTTATATAGCGGGGGGGGATTGGAGACCCAGTACTTC. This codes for CASSLYSGGGLETQYF.

The CDR3 is CASSLSWPGNTEAFF. The CDR3 DNA follows: TGTGCCAGCAGCTTAAGTTGGCCAGGGAACACTGAAGCTTTCTTT. The J gene is TRBJ1-1, the V gene TRBV7-6; D remains unclear. Trimming took 2 bases from V and 1 from J, leaving 11 bases between them. CDR1 is SGHVS and CDR2 is FNYEAQ in the germline V gene. The length of the CDR3 is 15 residues.

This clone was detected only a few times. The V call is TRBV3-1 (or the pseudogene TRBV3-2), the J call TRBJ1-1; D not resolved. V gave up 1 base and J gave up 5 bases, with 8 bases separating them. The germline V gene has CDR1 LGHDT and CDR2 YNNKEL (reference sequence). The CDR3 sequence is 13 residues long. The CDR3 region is CASSQVGVTEAFF. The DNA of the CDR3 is TGTGCCAGCAGCCAAGTCGGAGTAACTGAAGCTTTCTTT.

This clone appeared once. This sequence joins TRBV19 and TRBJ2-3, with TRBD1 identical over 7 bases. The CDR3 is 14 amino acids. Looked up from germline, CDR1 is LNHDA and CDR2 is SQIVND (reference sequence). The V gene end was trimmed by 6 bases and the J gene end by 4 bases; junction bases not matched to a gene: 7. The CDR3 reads CASRQGVEADTQYF. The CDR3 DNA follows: TGTGCCAGTAGGCAGGGGGTTGAGGCAGATACGCAGTATTTT. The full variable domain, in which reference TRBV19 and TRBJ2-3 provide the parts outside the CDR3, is DGGITQSPKYLFRKEGQNVTLSCEQNLNHDAMYWYRQDPGQGLRLIYYSQIVNDFQKGDIAEGYSVSREKKESFPLTVTSAQKNPTAFYLCASRQGVEADTQYFGPGTRLTVL.

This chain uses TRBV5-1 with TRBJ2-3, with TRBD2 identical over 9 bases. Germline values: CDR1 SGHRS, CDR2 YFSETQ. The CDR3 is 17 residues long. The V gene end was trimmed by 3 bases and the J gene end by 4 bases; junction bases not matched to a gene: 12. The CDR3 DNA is TGCGCCAGCAGCTCGACGTTGGCGGGAGGGCCTCCAGATACGCAGTATTTT. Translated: CASSSTLAGGPPDTQYF.

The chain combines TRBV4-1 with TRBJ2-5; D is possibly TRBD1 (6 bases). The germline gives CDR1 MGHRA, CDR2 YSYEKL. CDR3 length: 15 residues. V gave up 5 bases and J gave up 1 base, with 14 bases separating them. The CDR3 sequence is CASSSPGVGQETQYF. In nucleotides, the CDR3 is TGCGCCAGCAGCTCTCCAGGGGTAGGCCAAGAGACCCAGTACTTC.

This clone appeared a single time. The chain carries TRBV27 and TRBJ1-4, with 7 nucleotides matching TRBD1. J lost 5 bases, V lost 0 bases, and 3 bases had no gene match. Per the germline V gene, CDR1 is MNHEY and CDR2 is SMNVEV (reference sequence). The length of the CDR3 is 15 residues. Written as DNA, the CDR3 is TGTGCCAGCAGTTTATCAGGGGGCGAAAATGAAAAACTGTTTTTT. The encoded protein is CASSLSGGENEKLFF.

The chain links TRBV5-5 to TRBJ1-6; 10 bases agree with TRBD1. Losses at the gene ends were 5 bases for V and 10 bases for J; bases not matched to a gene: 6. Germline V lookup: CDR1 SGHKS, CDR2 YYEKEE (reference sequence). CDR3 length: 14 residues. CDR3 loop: CASSLRDRGSPLHF. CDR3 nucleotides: TGTGCCAGCAGTCTCCGGGACAGGGGCTCACCCCTCCACTTT.

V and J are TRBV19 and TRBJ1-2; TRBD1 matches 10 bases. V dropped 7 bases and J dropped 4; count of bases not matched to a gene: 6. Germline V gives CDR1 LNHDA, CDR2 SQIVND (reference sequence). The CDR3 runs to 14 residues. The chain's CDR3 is CASTQTGGIYGYTF. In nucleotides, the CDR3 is TGTGCCAGTACCCAGACAGGGGGCATCTATGGCTACACCTTC. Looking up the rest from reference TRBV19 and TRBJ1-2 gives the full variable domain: DGGITQSPKYLFRKEGQNVTLSCEQNLNHDAMYWYRQDPGQGLRLIYYSQIVNDFQKGDIAEGYSVSREKKESFPLTVTSAQKNPTAFYLCASTQTGGIYGYTFGSGTRLTVV.

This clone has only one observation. CDR3 region: CASSSGGAYGETQYF. Here the CDR3 DNA reads TGCGCCAGCAGCAGCGGGGGGGCTTATGGAGAGACCCAGTACTTC. This chain connects TRBV5-1 to TRBJ2-5; 10 bases fit TRBD2. CDR3 size: 15 residues. Trimming removed 4 bases from V and 4 bases from J; junction bases left unmatched: 7. Germline V gene data show CDR1 as SGHRS and CDR2 as YFSETQ. The complete variable domain, with remaining parts taken from reference TRBV5-1 and TRBJ2-5, reads KAGVTQTPRYLIKTRGQQVTLSCSPISGHRSVSWYQQTPGQGLQFLFEYFSETQRNKGNFPGRFSGRQFSNSRSEMNVSTLELGDSALYLCASSSGGAYGETQYFGPGTRLLVL.

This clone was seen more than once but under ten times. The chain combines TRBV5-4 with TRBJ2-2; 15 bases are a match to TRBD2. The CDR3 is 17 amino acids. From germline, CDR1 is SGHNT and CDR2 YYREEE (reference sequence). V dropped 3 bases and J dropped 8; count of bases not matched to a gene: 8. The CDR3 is CASSSGTSGRSLGELFF. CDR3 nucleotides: TGTGCCAGCAGCTCCGGGACTAGCGGGAGGAGTTTGGGGGAGCTGTTTTTT.

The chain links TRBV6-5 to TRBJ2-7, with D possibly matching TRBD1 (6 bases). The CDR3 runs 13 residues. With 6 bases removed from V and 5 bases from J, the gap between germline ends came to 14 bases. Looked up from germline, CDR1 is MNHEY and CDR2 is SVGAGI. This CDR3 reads CASREQQGNEQYF. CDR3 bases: TGTGCCAGCAGAGAGCAACAGGGCAACGAGCAGTACTTC.

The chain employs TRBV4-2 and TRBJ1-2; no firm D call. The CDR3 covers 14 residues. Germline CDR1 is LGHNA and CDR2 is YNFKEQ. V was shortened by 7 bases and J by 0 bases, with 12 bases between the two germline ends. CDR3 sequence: CASNQDGTNYGYTF. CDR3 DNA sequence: TGTGCCAGCAACCAGGACGGGACTAACTATGGCTACACCTTC.

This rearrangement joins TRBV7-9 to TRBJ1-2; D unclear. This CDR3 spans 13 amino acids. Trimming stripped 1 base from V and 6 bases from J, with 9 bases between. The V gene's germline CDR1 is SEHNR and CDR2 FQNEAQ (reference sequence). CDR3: CASSLVGEHGYTF. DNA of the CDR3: TGTGCCAGCAGCTTAGTAGGAGAGCATGGCTACACCTTC. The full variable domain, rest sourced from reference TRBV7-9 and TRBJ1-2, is DTGVSQNPRHKITKRGQNVTFRCDPISEHNRLYWYRQTLGQGPEFLTYFQNEAQLEKSRLLSDRFSAERPKGSFSTLEIQRTEQGDSAMYLCASSLVGEHGYTFGSGTRLTVV.

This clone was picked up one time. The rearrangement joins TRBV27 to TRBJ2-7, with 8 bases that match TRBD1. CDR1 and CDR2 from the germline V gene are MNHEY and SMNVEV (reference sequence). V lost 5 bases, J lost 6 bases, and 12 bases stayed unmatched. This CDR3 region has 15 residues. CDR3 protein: CASSPLQGGRGEQYF. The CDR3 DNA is TGTGCCAGCAGTCCCCTACAGGGGGGTCGCGGCGAGCAGTACTTC.